This entry features one T cell receptor (beta chain) sequence. These data belong to a study of T cell responses to AZD1222 COVID-19 vaccine. CDR1 and CDR2 (germline): LNHNV, YYDKDF (reference sequence). The CDR3 consists of 14 residues. Trimming removed 0 bases from V and 7 bases from J, with 12 bases in between. Measured with immunoSEQ multiplex PCR; TCRdb has only the in-frame clones, and not every one. The table has tens of thousands of clones, roughly 87% seen once. The sample consisted of peripheral blood, taken 28 days after the second AZD1222 dose. This rearrangement joins TRBV15 to TRBJ2-5; D possibly uses TRBD1 or TRBD2 (6 bases each). The receptor comes from an adult who received the AZD1222 COVID-19 vaccine. CDR3 protein: CATSRDRGPSTQYF. The CDR3 coding sequence is TGTGCCACCAGCAGAGATCGGGGGCCCTCGACCCAGTACTTC.